This TCR beta chain was captured by sequencing in a study of beta chain features in type 1 diabetes. Study results and caveats: Equally in patients and controls, PCR might preferentially amplify shorter templates. Naive, central memory and regulatory TCRB repertoires appeared more similar among patients than healthy donors. TCRB CDR3s from Type 1 diabetes patients were moderately but significantly shorter in all four CD4+ subsets. When VDJ junctions were examined, type 1 diabetes patients showed fewer insertions and more deletions.

As every portion of the isolated RNA was reverse transcribed, the sequencing read expressed TCRB transcripts. Libraries were prepared by immunoSEQ multiplex PCR; TCRdb keeps only in-frame clonotypes and omits some of them. The table shows 150,000 to 170,000 clones, with 10% to 13% occurring only once. Trimming shortened V by 7 bases and J by 5 bases, and 18 bases separated the two germline ends. The CDR3 spans 14 residues. Germline V CDR1 and CDR2: MDHEN, SYDVKM. About this clone: What it binds is not known.

Each of the CD4+ naive, central memory, regulatory and stem cell-like memory populations was sorted via CD45RO/CCR7/CD25/CD127/CD95/CD27. The receptor comes from a man aged 25 to 40 with type 1 diabetes. Sequencing input: central memory CD4+ T cells from blood. V and J are TRBV28 and TRBJ2-7; possibly TRBD2 for D (6 bases). As DNA, the CDR3 is TGTGCCAGCACCGGCCCGGGAGCCCGCAACGAGCAGTACTTC. Translated, it gives CASTGPGARNEQYF. Complete variable domain (other parts from reference TRBV28 and TRBJ2-7): DVKVTQSSRYLVKRTGEKVFLECVQDMDHENMFWYRQDPGLGLRLIYFSYDVKMKEKGDIPEGYSVSREKKERFSLILESASTNQTSMYLCASTGPGARNEQYFGPGTRLTVT.